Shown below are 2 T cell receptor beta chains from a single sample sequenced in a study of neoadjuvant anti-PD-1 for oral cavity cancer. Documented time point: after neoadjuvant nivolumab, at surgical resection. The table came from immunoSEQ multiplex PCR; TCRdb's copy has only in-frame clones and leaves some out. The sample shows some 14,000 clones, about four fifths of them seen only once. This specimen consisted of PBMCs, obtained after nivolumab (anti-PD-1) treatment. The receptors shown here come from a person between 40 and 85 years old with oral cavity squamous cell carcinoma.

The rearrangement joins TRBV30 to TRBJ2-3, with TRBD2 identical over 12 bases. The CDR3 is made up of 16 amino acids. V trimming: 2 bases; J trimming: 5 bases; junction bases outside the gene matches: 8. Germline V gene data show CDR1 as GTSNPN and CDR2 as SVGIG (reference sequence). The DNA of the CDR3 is TGTGCCTGGAGTCGAAGACTAGCGGGAGCGAAAGATACGCAGTATTTT. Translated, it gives CAWSRRLAGAKDTQYF.

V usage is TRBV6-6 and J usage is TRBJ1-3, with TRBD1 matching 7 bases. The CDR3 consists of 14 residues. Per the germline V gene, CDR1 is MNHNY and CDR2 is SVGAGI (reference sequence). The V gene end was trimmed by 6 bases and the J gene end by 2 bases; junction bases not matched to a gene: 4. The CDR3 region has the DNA TGTGCCAGCAGCCAACAGGGGACTGGAAACACCATATATTTT. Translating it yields CASSQQGTGNTIYF.